This is a list of T cell receptor beta chains from one sample in a study of cytomegalovirus exposure and HLA in healthy donors. Measured with immunoSEQ multiplex PCR; TCRdb has only the in-frame clones, and not every one. The table records around 110,000 clones, roughly four fifths of them present only once. Source material: PBMCs. Receptors were obtained from a woman aged 50 to 65 in good health and CMV-seropositive. The CDR3 runs from the conserved cysteine through the conserved F or W. A D gene is named only where the DNA matches it firmly. A clone size is listed for some rows: how often the clone was seen (once, few, many), or a class if it is expanded.

V gene	clone size	D gene	J gene	CDR3 DNA	CDR3 protein
TRBV10-3	.	TRBD1	TRBJ1-5	TGTGCCATCAGCCCCGGGACAGGGGATGGTCTCCAGCATTTT	CAISPGTGDGLQHF
TRBV4-3	.	.	TRBJ2-7	TGCGCCAGCAGCGCGGGACAGAACTACGAGCAGTACTTC	CASSAGQNYEQYF
TRBV9	.	.	TRBJ1-2	TGTGCCAGCAGCGTAGCCGGATGGGCCTATGGCTACACCTTC	CASSVAGWAYGYTF
TRBV18	.	.	TRBJ1-2	TGTGCCAGCTCACCGACCGGGGGTGGGGATACCTATGGCTACACCTTC	CASSPTGGGDTYGYTF
TRBV5-1	.	TRBD1	TRBJ2-5	TGCGCCAGCAGAAATACGAGGGGGCAGTACCAAGAGACCCAGTACTTC	CASRNTRGQYQETQYF
TRBV21-1	once	.	TRBJ2-2	TGTGCCAGGAGGAGGGACAGGGTGAGGATCGGGGAGCTGTTTTTT	CARRRDRVRIGELFF
TRBV6-6	.	.	TRBJ1-1	TGTGCCAGCAAAGAGTCCCACACTGAAGCTTTCTTT	CASKESHTEAFF
TRBV7-6	.	TRBD2	TRBJ2-5	TGTGCCAGCAGCTTAGTCGCGGGGGGGGAGACCCAGTACTTC	CASSLVAGGETQYF
TRBV28	.	.	TRBJ1-1	TGTGCCAGCAGTTTAGTGGGGCGAAGTGAAGCTTTCTTT	CASSLVGRSEAFF
TRBV9	.	TRBD1	TRBJ1-2	TGTGCCAGCAGCGTGGGAGGACAGGGGGCGTATGGTGGCTACACCTTC	CASSVGGQGAYGGYTF
TRBV5-1	many	TRBD1	TRBJ1-1	TGCGCCAGCAGCCTCAGACAGGGTGGCACTGAAGCTTTCTTT	CASSLRQGGTEAFF
TRBV4-3	.	TRBD2	TRBJ2-1	TGCGCCAGCAGCCCAGTGGGGGGGGGCTACAATGAGCAGTTCTTC	CASSPVGGGYNEQFF
TRBV5-1	.	.	TRBJ1-3	TGCGCCAGCAGCTGGGGTCCGGACAGCTCTGGAAACACCATATATTTT	CASSWGPDSSGNTIYF
TRBV5-5	.	TRBD2	TRBJ2-3	TGTGCCAGCAGCTCGGGACTAGCGGGTGGTCCTGCAGATACGCAGTATTTT	CASSSGLAGGPADTQYF